This TCR beta chain emerged from a study of control samples from healthy donors and cancer patients. V was shortened by 0 bases and J by 0 bases, with 13 bases between the two germline ends. Germline-derived CDR1 and CDR2 are SGHDT and YYEEEE. The CDR3 runs to 17 residues. The assay was immunoSEQ multiplex PCR, and TCRdb's table has in-frame clones only and misses some. Of about 69,000 clones listed, about four fifths are singletons. Sequenced input: PBMCs. This TCR derives from a woman in her fifties or sixties with lung cancer. V gene TRBV5-6 combines with J gene TRBJ2-1; a possible D gene is TRBD2 (5 bases). CDR3 bases: TGTGCCAGCAGCTTGGTGGGCGGGCCGAGCTCCTACAATGAGCAGTTCTTC. This translates into CASSLVGGPSSYNEQFF.